This TCR beta chain was found in a study of blood T cell repertoires in COVID-19. Study-wide context: Collection of acute and convalescent COVID-19 samples took place in the United States, Italy and Spain. In each case, the material was cDNA or gDNA derived from T cells, B-cell-depleted T cells, or PBMCs.

The CDR3 extends over 14 amino acids. Germline V CDR1 and CDR2: SQVTM, ANQGSEA. The V end was cut by 3 bases, the J end by 0 bases, with 9 bases between. How the authors handled the data: Amplification with reference gene primers provided the estimates of nucleated cell counts. The repertoire was sequenced with immunoSEQ multiplex PCR; TCRdb's copy has only in-frame clones and lacks some. V, J and clone size were drawn from that table, and D and trimming were deduced from the DNA. The table shows about 19,000 clones, with 65% to 90% occurring only once. The clonotype originates from an elderly man with acute or convalescent COVID-19. This chain connects TRBV29-1 to TRBJ1-3; the D gene is possibly TRBD1 (5 bases). The material sequenced was peripheral blood. CDR3 amino acids: CSVDIQDSGNTIYF. For the CDR3, the DNA is TGCAGCGTTGATATACAGGACTCTGGAAACACCATATATTTT.